This is a list of T cell receptor beta chains from one sample in a study of T cell responses to AZD1222 COVID-19 vaccine. Clones were read by immunoSEQ multiplex PCR, and TCRdb kept only the in-frame ones, dropping some. The sample shows under 150,000 clones, roughly 93% of them seen only once. The specimen comprised peripheral blood, sampled on day 0 of AZD1222 vaccination. These receptors all stem from an adult in good health. Each CDR3 is given with its conserved first and last residue. Fields, in order: clone size, D gene, J gene, V gene, CDR3 protein, CDR3 DNA. D genes are given only for firm matches. For some rows the clone size is stated as once, few or many, or as a class when expanded; others skip it.

abundance: -; d_gene: -; j_gene: TRBJ1-2; v_gene: TRBV7-9; CDR3aa: CASSLLGNYGYTF; CDR3nt: TGTGCCAGCAGCTTATTAGGAAACTATGGCTACACCTTC
abundance: -; d_gene: TRBD1; j_gene: TRBJ2-7; v_gene: TRBV5-1; CDR3aa: CASSRDRDYEQYF; CDR3nt: TGCGCCAGCAGCCGGGACAGGGACTACGAGCAGTACTTC
abundance: few; d_gene: -; j_gene: TRBJ1-1; v_gene: TRBV2; CDR3aa: CASSSQGGSAEAFF; CDR3nt: TGTGCCAGCAGTTCCCAGGGAGGAAGTGCTGAAGCTTTCTTT
abundance: -; d_gene: -; j_gene: TRBJ1-4; v_gene: TRBV11-2; CDR3aa: CASRQPGRNEKLFF; CDR3nt: TGTGCCAGCAGACAACCGGGACGGAATGAAAAACTGTTTTTT
abundance: -; d_gene: -; j_gene: TRBJ1-6; v_gene: TRBV18; CDR3aa: CASSPVAFSYNSPLHF; CDR3nt: TGTGCCAGCTCCCCCGTAGCATTCTCCTATAATTCACCCCTCCACTTT
abundance: -; d_gene: -; j_gene: TRBJ1-1; v_gene: TRBV15; CDR3aa: CATSRVGNGEGMRW; CDR3nt: TGTGCCACCAGCAGAGTTGGTAATGGCGAGGGGATGAGATGG
abundance: -; d_gene: -; j_gene: TRBJ1-3; v_gene: TRBV19; CDR3aa: CASTQTAGNTIYF; CDR3nt: TGTGCCAGTACTCAGACAGCTGGAAACACCATATATTTT
abundance: -; d_gene: -; j_gene: TRBJ1-1; v_gene: TRBV6-5; CDR3aa: CASSYQQANTEAFF; CDR3nt: TGTGCCAGCAGTTACCAACAAGCGAACACTGAAGCTTTCTTT
abundance: once; d_gene: -; j_gene: TRBJ1-4; v_gene: TRBV30; CDR3aa: CAWSRIATNEKLFF; CDR3nt: TGTGCCTGGAGTAGGATTGCAACTAATGAAAAACTGTTTTTT
abundance: -; d_gene: TRBD1; j_gene: TRBJ1-5; v_gene: TRBV30; CDR3aa: CAWSGDRHNQPQHF; CDR3nt: TGTGCCTGGAGTGGGGACAGGCACAATCAGCCCCAGCATTTT
abundance: -; d_gene: -; j_gene: TRBJ2-3; v_gene: TRBV25-1; CDR3aa: CASSWTYTSTDTQYF; CDR3nt: TGTGCCAGCAGTTGGACTTACACTAGCACAGATACGCAGTATTTT
abundance: -; d_gene: TRBD2; j_gene: TRBJ2-1; v_gene: TRBV18; CDR3aa: CASSPRTSEYNEQFF; CDR3nt: TGTGCCAGCTCACCTAGGACTAGCGAGTACAATGAGCAGTTCTTC
abundance: once; d_gene: TRBD1; j_gene: TRBJ1-2; v_gene: TRBV11-2; CDR3aa: CASGETGIRGYTF; CDR3nt: TGTGCCAGCGGGGAGACAGGGATTCGGGGCTACACCTTC
abundance: -; d_gene: -; j_gene: TRBJ2-7; v_gene: TRBV28; CDR3aa: CASAASTPATYEQYF; CDR3nt: TGTGCCAGCGCTGCAAGTACCCCTGCTACCTACGAGCAGTACTTC
abundance: few; d_gene: -; j_gene: TRBJ2-1; v_gene: TRBV19; CDR3aa: CASSPHNAYNEQFF; CDR3nt: TGTGCCAGTAGTCCACACAATGCCTACAATGAGCAGTTCTTC
abundance: -; d_gene: TRBD1; j_gene: TRBJ1-5; v_gene: TRBV7-2; CDR3aa: CASSTRGGNQPQHF; CDR3nt: TGTGCCAGCAGCACCAGGGGGGGCAATCAGCCCCAGCATTTT
abundance: -; d_gene: -; j_gene: TRBJ1-2; v_gene: TRBV5-8; CDR3aa: CASSPRASYGYTF; CDR3nt: TGTGCCAGCAGCCCGAGGGCCTCCTATGGCTACACCTTC
abundance: -; d_gene: -; j_gene: TRBJ1-2; v_gene: TRBV20-1; CDR3aa: CSSYGYTF; CDR3nt: TGCAGTTCATATGGCTACACCTTC
abundance: -; d_gene: -; j_gene: TRBJ1-2; v_gene: TRBV6-6; CDR3aa: CASGVGLPAYGYTF; CDR3nt: TGTGCCAGCGGAGTCGGGTTGCCGGCCTATGGCTACACCTTC
abundance: -; d_gene: -; j_gene: TRBJ1-1; v_gene: TRBV11-2; CDR3aa: CASSLGVLGAFF; CDR3nt: TGTGCCAGCAGCTTAGGGGTCCTGGGAGCTTTCTTT
abundance: -; d_gene: TRBD2; j_gene: TRBJ2-7; v_gene: TRBV6-6; CDR3aa: CASRPLASGTSEQYF; CDR3nt: TGTGCCAGCAGACCGTTGGCTAGCGGGACCTCCGAGCAGTACTTC
abundance: -; d_gene: TRBD2; j_gene: TRBJ2-5; v_gene: TRBV6-1; CDR3aa: CASSEVDGLAGGPETQYF; CDR3nt: TGTGCCAGCAGTGAAGTTGATGGCCTAGCGGGAGGGCCGGAGACCCAGTACTTC
abundance: -; d_gene: TRBD1; j_gene: TRBJ2-2; v_gene: TRBV10-3; CDR3aa: CAITRGTGNTGELFF; CDR3nt: TGTGCCATCACCCGCGGGACAGGCAACACCGGGGAGCTGTTTTTT
abundance: -; d_gene: -; j_gene: TRBJ2-1; v_gene: TRBV14; CDR3aa: CASSLGRLRDSEQFF; CDR3nt: TGTGCCAGCAGCCTTGGTAGGTTGCGGGATAGTGAGCAGTTCTTC
abundance: -; d_gene: -; j_gene: TRBJ2-5; v_gene: TRBV13; CDR3aa: CASSLQVGETQYF; CDR3nt: TGTGCCAGCAGCTTACAAGTTGGGGAGACCCAGTACTTC
abundance: -; d_gene: -; j_gene: TRBJ1-5; v_gene: TRBV18; CDR3aa: CASSPSGGAGNQPQHF; CDR3nt: TGTGCCAGCTCACCAAGTGGGGGCGCGGGCAATCAGCCCCAGCATTTT
abundance: once; d_gene: TRBD2; j_gene: TRBJ2-7; v_gene: TRBV6-2/TRBV6-3; CDR3aa: CASSYTFSGSSSYEQYF; CDR3nt: TGTGCCAGCAGTTACACCTTTAGCGGGAGCTCTTCCTACGAGCAGTACTTC
abundance: -; d_gene: -; j_gene: TRBJ2-1; v_gene: TRBV5-6; CDR3aa: CASSPWSSSYNEQFF; CDR3nt: TGTGCCAGCAGCCCTTGGTCTAGCTCCTACAATGAGCAGTTCTTC
abundance: -; d_gene: TRBD2; j_gene: TRBJ2-1; v_gene: TRBV28; CDR3aa: CASSLDVPSGSSEQFF; CDR3nt: TGTGCCAGCAGTTTAGATGTCCCTAGCGGGAGTAGTGAGCAGTTCTTC
abundance: -; d_gene: -; j_gene: TRBJ1-1; v_gene: TRBV10-3; CDR3aa: CAISAAGNTEAFF; CDR3nt: TGTGCCATCAGTGCGGCAGGGAACACTGAAGCTTTCTTT
abundance: -; d_gene: -; j_gene: TRBJ1-6; v_gene: TRBV3-1/TRBV3-2; CDR3aa: CASSRTIIQPLHF; CDR3nt: TGTGCCAGCAGCCGTACTATAATTCAACCCCTCCACTTT
abundance: -; d_gene: -; j_gene: TRBJ2-2; v_gene: TRBV7-9; CDR3aa: CASIGLPNTGELFF; CDR3nt: TGTGCCAGCATCGGACTTCCGAACACCGGGGAGCTGTTTTTT
abundance: once; d_gene: TRBD2; j_gene: TRBJ2-1; v_gene: TRBV7-8; CDR3aa: CASSRHRLAGTSYNEQFF; CDR3nt: TGTGCCAGCAGCCGACATCGACTAGCGGGGACCTCCTACAATGAGCAGTTCTTC
abundance: few; d_gene: -; j_gene: TRBJ1-6; v_gene: TRBV27; CDR3aa: CASSLLTGNSPLHF; CDR3nt: TGTGCCAGCAGTTTATTGACTGGGAATTCACCCCTCCACTTT
abundance: -; d_gene: TRBD1; j_gene: TRBJ2-7; v_gene: TRBV6-2/TRBV6-3; CDR3aa: CASSYEGTGLGQYF; CDR3nt: TGTGCCAGCAGTTACGAGGGGACAGGTCTCGGGCAGTACTTC
abundance: -; d_gene: -; j_gene: TRBJ1-5; v_gene: TRBV4-2; CDR3aa: CASSQADRLSSNQPQHF; CDR3nt: TGTGCCAGCAGCCAAGCCGACCGCCTCAGCAGCAATCAGCCCCAGCATTTT
abundance: -; d_gene: -; j_gene: TRBJ2-5; v_gene: TRBV3-1/TRBV3-2; CDR3aa: CATERTLALQETQYF; CDR3nt: TGTGCCACGGAGCGGACCCTCGCCCTCCAAGAGACCCAGTACTTC
abundance: -; d_gene: -; j_gene: TRBJ1-4; v_gene: TRBV18; CDR3aa: CASSPPGAPRGEKLFF; CDR3nt: TGTGCCAGCTCACCACCGGGCGCACCCCGGGGGGAAAAACTGTTTTTT
abundance: -; d_gene: -; j_gene: TRBJ1-1; v_gene: TRBV2; CDR3aa: CASSWTEMNTEAFF; CDR3nt: TGTGCCAGCAGTTGGACAGAGATGAACACTGAAGCTTTCTTT
abundance: -; d_gene: -; j_gene: TRBJ1-5; v_gene: TRBV9; CDR3aa: CASSVGGRGNQPQHF; CDR3nt: TGTGCCAGCAGCGTAGGGGGCAGGGGCAATCAGCCCCAGCATTTT
abundance: -; d_gene: -; j_gene: TRBJ2-7; v_gene: TRBV6-5; CDR3aa: CASSFGTPLPYEQYF; CDR3nt: TGTGCCAGCAGTTTTGGGACCCCGCTCCCTTACGAGCAGTACTTC
abundance: -; d_gene: -; j_gene: TRBJ1-4; v_gene: TRBV30; CDR3aa: CAWSVVGGGEKLFF; CDR3nt: TGTGCCTGGAGTGTAGTAGGGGGTGGTGAAAAACTGTTTTTT
abundance: -; d_gene: -; j_gene: TRBJ1-6; v_gene: TRBV5-3; CDR3aa: CARSLNSPLHF; CDR3nt: TGTGCCAGAAGCTTGAATTCACCCCTCCACTTT
abundance: -; d_gene: -; j_gene: TRBJ2-1; v_gene: TRBV29-1; CDR3aa: CSVEEPSMGEQFF; CDR3nt: TGCAGCGTTGAGGAGCCTTCAATGGGTGAGCAGTTCTTC
abundance: -; d_gene: -; j_gene: TRBJ2-5; v_gene: TRBV11-2; CDR3aa: CASSFITSETQYF; CDR3nt: TGTGCCAGCAGCTTTATCACCTCGGAGACCCAGTACTTC
abundance: -; d_gene: TRBD2; j_gene: TRBJ2-7; v_gene: TRBV6-2/TRBV6-3; CDR3aa: CASSPNRLAGGNEQYF; CDR3nt: TGTGCCAGCAGCCCGAACCGACTAGCGGGAGGAAATGAGCAGTACTTC
abundance: -; d_gene: TRBD2; j_gene: TRBJ2-3; v_gene: TRBV18; CDR3aa: CASSPLAGESTDTQYF; CDR3nt: TGTGCCAGCTCACCCCTCGCGGGGGAGAGCACAGATACGCAGTATTTT
abundance: -; d_gene: -; j_gene: TRBJ2-5; v_gene: TRBV7-2; CDR3aa: CASSLRQETQYF; CDR3nt: TGTGCCAGCAGCTTAAGACAAGAGACCCAGTACTTC
abundance: -; d_gene: -; j_gene: TRBJ1-5; v_gene: TRBV6-1; CDR3aa: CASSDVGKSQPQHF; CDR3nt: TGTGCCAGCAGTGATGTCGGTAAGTCTCAGCCCCAGCATTTT
abundance: -; d_gene: TRBD2; j_gene: TRBJ2-5; v_gene: TRBV3-1/TRBV3-2; CDR3aa: CASSQPTSGEETQYF; CDR3nt: TGTGCCAGCAGCCAACCTACTAGCGGAGAAGAGACCCAGTACTTC
abundance: -; d_gene: TRBD1; j_gene: TRBJ1-5; v_gene: TRBV3-1/TRBV3-2; CDR3aa: CASSQDLGGQGTNQPQHF; CDR3nt: TGTGCCAGCAGCCAAGATCTTGGGGGACAGGGAACCAATCAGCCCCAGCATTTT
abundance: -; d_gene: -; j_gene: TRBJ1-2; v_gene: TRBV9; CDR3aa: CASSVASGNYGYTF; CDR3nt: TGTGCCAGCAGCGTAGCATCAGGGAACTATGGCTACACCTTC
abundance: -; d_gene: -; j_gene: TRBJ1-5; v_gene: TRBV19; CDR3aa: CASSPGTIQHF; CDR3nt: TGTGCCAGTAGCCCGGGGACTATACAGCATTTT
abundance: -; d_gene: TRBD1; j_gene: TRBJ2-7; v_gene: TRBV19; CDR3aa: CASSADRASSYEQYF; CDR3nt: TGTGCCAGTAGTGCGGACAGGGCCTCCTCCTACGAGCAGTACTTC